This TCR beta chain emerged from a study of T-cell reconstitution after alpha-beta-depleted transplantation in children (dated by TCRdb to the mid-2010s). Background for the entire study: T-cell immune reconstitution after TCRalphabeta/CD19-depleted allogeneic hematopoietic cell transplantation in children was quantitatively tracked in the study by means of TCR repertoire profiling.

Trimming at the junction amounts to 7 bases on V and 4 bases on J, and the germline ends lie 16 bases apart. CDR1 and CDR2, looked up from the germline V gene, are SNHLY and FYNNEI. The CDR3 runs 14 residues from the cysteine to the phenylalanine. Just CDR3 DNA is preserved here, 42 bases in frame from base 1. In regard to this clonotype: Its antigen remains unidentified. The input lacks base qualities; no much larger clone sits a single base away.

This sample's treatment or condition label indicates: allogeneic hematopoietic cell transplantation with graft depleted of TCRalphabeta T cells and CD19 B cells. TCRalphabeta/CD19-depleted allogeneic hematopoietic cell grafts were given to the transplant recipients, all of whom were children. Receptor amplification or capture employed PCR. The sequencer listed for this sample is Illumina HiSeq 2500. TCR libraries were prepared with molecular barcoding, using unique molecular identifiers to normalize TCRbeta repertoire quantification. The raw public reads went through TCRdb reprocessing: fastp at Q25, MiXCR clone calling, in-frame beta chains kept. Identical CDR3 protein sequences are pooled into one entry, listed with their most common genes and DNA. Across this sample there are 700,000 to 950,000 distinct CDR3 sequences, with under 20% seen only once. Approximately 5% of the sample lies in the top ten.

Findings and caveats that apply to the study as a whole: Over the following months the frequencies of hyperexpanded clones went down, and after one year T-cell counts and TCRbeta diversity were mostly credited to newly produced T cells. The apparently early alphabetaT-cell count recovery about two months after transplant was reportedly dependent on only several hundred rapidly expanded clones derived from non-depleted graft cells. The high TCRbeta diversity at day 60 in some patients was ascribed to recipient T cells and intrathymic progenitors that had survived conditioning.

This sequence uses TRBV2 and TRBJ1-2; a tentative D call is TRBD1 (5 bases match). The TCR originated in a male patient aged 10 to 17 who had a stem cell transplant for acute lymphoblastic leukemia, so the T cells may come from the graft donor. Specimen: PBMCs, mostly from graft donor cells, collected 360 days after TCRalphabeta/CD19-depleted stem cell transplant. The CDR3 in this case is CASISGPTLYGYTF. The nucleotide sequence reads as follows: TGTGCCAGCATTTCAGGGCCGACTCTCTATGGCTACACCTTC.